Below, 3 T cell receptor beta chains from the same sample are listed, as sequenced in a study of blood T cell repertoires in COVID-19. Libraries were prepared by immunoSEQ multiplex PCR; TCRdb keeps only in-frame clonotypes and omits some of them. This sample has 55,000 to 65,000 clones; more than 75% occur once, and the top ten carry approximately 6.9%. Sequenced input: peripheral blood. The receptor set was obtained from a man in his sixties with active or convalescent COVID-19.

The chain is built from TRBV9 and TRBJ2-1; no clear D. Germline V gene data show CDR1 as SGDLS and CDR2 as YYNGEE. V was trimmed by 1 base and J by 5 bases, leaving 4 bases between them. The CDR3 is made up of 12 amino acids. CDR3: CASSVRDNEQFF. CDR3 sequence (DNA): TGTGCCAGCAGCGTACGGGACAATGAGCAGTTCTTC.

The J gene is TRBJ2-5, the V gene TRBV11-2, with 8 bases matching TRBD1. Looked up from germline, CDR1 is SGHAT and CDR2 is FQNNGV. This CDR3 has 16 residues. Losses at the gene ends were 0 bases for V and 5 bases for J; bases not matched to a gene: 8. CDR3 coding DNA: TGTGCCAGCAGCTTAGATACGTGGACAGGGCTGGAGACCCAGTACTTC. Protein: CASSLDTWTGLETQYF.

The chain combines TRBV11-2 with TRBJ2-2, with D unclear. V gave up 4 bases and J gave up 5 bases, with 5 bases separating them. The CDR3 extends over 12 amino acids. Germline V CDR1 and CDR2: SGHAT, FQNNGV. The CDR3 nucleotides read TGTGCCAGCAGCTCCGAGACCGGGGAGCTGTTTTTT. Translation: CASSSETGELFF.